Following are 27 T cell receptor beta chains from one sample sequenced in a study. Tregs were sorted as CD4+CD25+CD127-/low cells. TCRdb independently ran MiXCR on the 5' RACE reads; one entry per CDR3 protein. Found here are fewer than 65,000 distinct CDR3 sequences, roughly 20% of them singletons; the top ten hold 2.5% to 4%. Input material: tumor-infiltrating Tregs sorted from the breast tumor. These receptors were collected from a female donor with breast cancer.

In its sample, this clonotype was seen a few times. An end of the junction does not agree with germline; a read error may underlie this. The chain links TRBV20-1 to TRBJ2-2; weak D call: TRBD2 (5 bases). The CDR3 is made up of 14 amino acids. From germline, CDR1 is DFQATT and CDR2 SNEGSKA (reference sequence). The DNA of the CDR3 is TGCAGTGCTAGTGCTTACAGCTCCACCGGGGAGCTGTATTTT. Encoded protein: CSASAYSSTGELYF.

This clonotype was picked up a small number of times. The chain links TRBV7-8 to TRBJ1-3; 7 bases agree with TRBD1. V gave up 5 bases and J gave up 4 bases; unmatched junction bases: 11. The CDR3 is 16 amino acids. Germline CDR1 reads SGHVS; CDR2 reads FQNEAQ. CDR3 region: CASSTDRLSLGNTIYF. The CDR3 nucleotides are TGTGCCAGCAGCACGGACAGGCTATCTCTGGGAAACACCATATATTTT.

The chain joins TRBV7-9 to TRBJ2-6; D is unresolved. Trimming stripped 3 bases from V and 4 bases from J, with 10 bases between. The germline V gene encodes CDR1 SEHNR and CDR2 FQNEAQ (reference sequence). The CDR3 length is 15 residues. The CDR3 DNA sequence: TGTGCCAGCAGCTTTATCAGGACCGGGGCCAACGTCCTGACTTTC. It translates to CASSFIRTGANVLTF.

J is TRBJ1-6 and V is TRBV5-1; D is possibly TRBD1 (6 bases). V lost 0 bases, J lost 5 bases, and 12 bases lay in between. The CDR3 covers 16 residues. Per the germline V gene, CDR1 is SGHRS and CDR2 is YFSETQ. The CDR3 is CASSLEGRGHNSPLHF. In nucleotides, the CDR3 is TGCGCCAGCAGCTTGGAGGGCAGGGGTCATAATTCACCCCTCCACTTT.

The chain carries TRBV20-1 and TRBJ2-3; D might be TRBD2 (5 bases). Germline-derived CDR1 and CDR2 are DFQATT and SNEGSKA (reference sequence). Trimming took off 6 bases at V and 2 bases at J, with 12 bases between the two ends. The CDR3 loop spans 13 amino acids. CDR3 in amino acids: CSAEEDATDTQYF. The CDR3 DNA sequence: TGCAGTGCCGAGGAGGATGCCACAGATACGCAGTATTTT.

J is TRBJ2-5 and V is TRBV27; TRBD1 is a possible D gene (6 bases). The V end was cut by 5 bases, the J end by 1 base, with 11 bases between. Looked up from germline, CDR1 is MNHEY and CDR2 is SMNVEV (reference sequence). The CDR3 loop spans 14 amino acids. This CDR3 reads CASSPLTGQETQYF. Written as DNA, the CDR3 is TGTGCCAGCAGTCCTCTGACAGGCCAAGAGACCCAGTACTTC.

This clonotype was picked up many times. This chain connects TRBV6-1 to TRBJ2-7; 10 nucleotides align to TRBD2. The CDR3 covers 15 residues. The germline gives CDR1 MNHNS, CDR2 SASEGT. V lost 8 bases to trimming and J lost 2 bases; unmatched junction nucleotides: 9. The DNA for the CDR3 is TGTGCCAGCCAATCGGGACTAGCGAATACCTACGAGCAGTACTTC. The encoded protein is CASQSGLANTYEQYF.

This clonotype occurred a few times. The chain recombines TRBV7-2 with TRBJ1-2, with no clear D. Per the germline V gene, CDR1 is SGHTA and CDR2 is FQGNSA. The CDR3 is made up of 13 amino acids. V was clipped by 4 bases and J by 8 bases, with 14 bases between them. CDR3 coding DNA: TGTGCCAGCAGCTCCTCGGGGAGGAGCGGCTACACCTTC. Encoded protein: CASSSSGRSGYTF.

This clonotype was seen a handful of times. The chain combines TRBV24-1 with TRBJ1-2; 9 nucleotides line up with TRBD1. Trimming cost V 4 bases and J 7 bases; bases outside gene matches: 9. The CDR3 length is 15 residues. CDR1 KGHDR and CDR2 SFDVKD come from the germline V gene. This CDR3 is CATSDPGTGNGGYTF. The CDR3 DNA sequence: TGTGCCACCAGTGACCCCGGGACAGGGAATGGTGGCTACACCTTC.

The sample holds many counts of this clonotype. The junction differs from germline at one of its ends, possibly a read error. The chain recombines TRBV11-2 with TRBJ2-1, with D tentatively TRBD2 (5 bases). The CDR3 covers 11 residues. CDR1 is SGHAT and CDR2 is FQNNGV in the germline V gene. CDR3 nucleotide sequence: TGTGCCAGCAGCGCGAGGACCAAAAGCGGCTTC. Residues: CASSARTKSGF.

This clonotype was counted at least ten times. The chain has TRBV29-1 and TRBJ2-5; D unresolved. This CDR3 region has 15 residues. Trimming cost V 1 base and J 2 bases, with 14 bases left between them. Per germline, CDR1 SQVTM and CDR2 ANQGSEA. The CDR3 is CSVEAVERTQETQYF. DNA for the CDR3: TGCAGCGTTGAAGCGGTGGAAAGAACGCAAGAGACCCAGTACTTC.

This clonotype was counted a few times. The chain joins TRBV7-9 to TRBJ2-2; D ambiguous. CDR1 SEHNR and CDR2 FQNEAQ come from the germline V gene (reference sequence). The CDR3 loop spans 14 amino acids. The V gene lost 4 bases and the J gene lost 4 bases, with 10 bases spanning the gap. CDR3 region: CASSSGPITGELFF. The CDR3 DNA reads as TGTGCCAGCAGCTCCGGACCGATCACCGGGGAGCTGTTTTTT.

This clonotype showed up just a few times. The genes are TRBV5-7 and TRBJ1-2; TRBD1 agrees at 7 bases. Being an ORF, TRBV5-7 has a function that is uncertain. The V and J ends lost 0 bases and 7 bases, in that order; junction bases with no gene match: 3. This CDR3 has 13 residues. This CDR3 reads CASSLDRGSGYTF. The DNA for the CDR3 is TGTGCCAGCAGCTTGGACAGGGGAAGTGGCTACACCTTC.

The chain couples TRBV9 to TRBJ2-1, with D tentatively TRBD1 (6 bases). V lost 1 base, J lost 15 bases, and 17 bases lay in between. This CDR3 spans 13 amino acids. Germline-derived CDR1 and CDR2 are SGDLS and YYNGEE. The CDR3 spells CASSVMRGGSLFF. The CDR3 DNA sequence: TGTGCCAGCAGCGTAATGAGAGGGGGATCGCTGTTCTTC.

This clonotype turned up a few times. The CDR3: CASSFKNSEDEQYF. For the CDR3, the DNA is TGCGCCAGCAGCTTCAAAAATTCTGAGGACGAGCAGTACTTC. V usage is TRBV5-1 and J usage is TRBJ2-7; D not certain. This CDR3 region has 14 residues. CDR1 SGHRS and CDR2 YFSETQ come from the germline V gene. Deletions cut 2 bases from V and 5 bases from J, with 14 bases between.

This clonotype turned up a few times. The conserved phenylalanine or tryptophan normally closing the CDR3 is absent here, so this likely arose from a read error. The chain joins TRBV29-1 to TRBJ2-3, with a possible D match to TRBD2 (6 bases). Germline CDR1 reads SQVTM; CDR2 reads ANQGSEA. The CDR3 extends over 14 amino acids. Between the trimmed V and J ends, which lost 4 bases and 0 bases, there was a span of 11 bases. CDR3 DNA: TGCAGCGTTGTGGGGGGTTGGAGCACAGATACGCAGTATTCT. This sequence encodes CSVVGGWSTDTQYS.

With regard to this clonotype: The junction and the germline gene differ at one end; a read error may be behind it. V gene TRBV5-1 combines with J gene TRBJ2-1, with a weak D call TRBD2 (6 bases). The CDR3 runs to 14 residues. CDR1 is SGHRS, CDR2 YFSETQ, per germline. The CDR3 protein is CASTSRRDHNEQLF. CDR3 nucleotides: TGCGCCAGCACCTCCAGGCGGGACCACAATGAGCAGCTCTTC.

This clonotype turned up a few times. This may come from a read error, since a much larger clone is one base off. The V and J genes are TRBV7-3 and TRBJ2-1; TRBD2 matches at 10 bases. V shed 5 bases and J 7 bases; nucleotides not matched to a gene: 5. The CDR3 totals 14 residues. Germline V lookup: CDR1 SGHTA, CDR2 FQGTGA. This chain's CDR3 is CASSVLAGKNEQFF. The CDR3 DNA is TGTGCCAGCAGCGTACTAGCGGGAAAAAATGAGCAGTTCTTC. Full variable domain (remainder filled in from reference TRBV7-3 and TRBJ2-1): GAGVSQTPSNKVTEKGKYVELRCDPISGHTALYWYRQSLGQGPEFLIYFQGTGAADDSGLPNDRFFAVRPEGSVSTLKIQRTERGDSAVYLCASSVLAGKNEQFFGPGTRLTVL.

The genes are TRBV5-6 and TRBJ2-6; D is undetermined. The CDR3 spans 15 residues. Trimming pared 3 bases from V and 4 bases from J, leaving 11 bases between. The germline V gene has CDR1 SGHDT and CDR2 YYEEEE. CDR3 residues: CASSWWTSGANVLTF. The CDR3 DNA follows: TGTGCCAGCAGCTGGTGGACGTCCGGGGCCAACGTCCTGACTTTC.

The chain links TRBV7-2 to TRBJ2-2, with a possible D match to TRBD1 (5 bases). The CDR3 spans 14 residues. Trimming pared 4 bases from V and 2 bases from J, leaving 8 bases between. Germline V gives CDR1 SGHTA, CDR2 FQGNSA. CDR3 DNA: TGTGCCAGCAGCTCGGACACAAACACCGGGGAGCTGTTTTTT. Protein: CASSSDTNTGELFF.

The CDR3 DNA reads TGCGCCAGCAGCCCCCGAGGGGGGGGCACAGATACGCAGTATTTT. Amino acids: CASSPRGGGTDTQYF. The chain links TRBV5-1 to TRBJ2-3, with D possibly matching TRBD2 (7 bases). Germline assignment: CDR1 SGHRS and CDR2 YFSETQ. There are 15 residues in the CDR3. V gave up 4 bases and J gave up 1 base, with 13 bases separating them.

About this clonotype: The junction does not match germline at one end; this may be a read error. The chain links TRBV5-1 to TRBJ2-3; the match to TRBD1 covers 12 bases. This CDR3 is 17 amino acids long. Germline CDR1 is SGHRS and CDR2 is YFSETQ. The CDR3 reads CASSHIPGTGGADTRYF. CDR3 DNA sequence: TGCGCCAGCAGCCATATACCCGGGACAGGGGGCGCAGATACGCGGTATTTT.

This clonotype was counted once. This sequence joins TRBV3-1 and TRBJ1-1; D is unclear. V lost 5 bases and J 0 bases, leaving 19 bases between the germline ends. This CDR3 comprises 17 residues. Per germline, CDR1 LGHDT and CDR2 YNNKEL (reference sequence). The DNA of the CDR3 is TGTGCCAGCAGCTCCCGACTGCGAGCAGGATTGAACACTGAAGCTTTCTTT. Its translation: CASSSRLRAGLNTEAFF.

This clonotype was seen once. The CDR3 DNA follows: TGTGCCATCAGTGAGTTGGCTAATGAAAAACTGTTTTTT. Translation gives CAISELANEKLFF. The chain couples TRBV10-3 to TRBJ1-4; D not certain. V was trimmed by 1 base and J by 3 bases, leaving 3 bases between them. Germline V lookup: CDR1 ENHRY, CDR2 SYGVKD. CDR3 size: 13 residues.

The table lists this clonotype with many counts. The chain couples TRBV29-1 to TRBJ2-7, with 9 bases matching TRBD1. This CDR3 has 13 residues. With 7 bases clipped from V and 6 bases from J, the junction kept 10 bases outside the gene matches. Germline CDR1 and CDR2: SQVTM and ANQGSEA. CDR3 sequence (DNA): TGCAGCGCCCACGGGGGACAGGGACTCGAGCAGTACTTC. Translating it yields CSAHGGQGLEQYF.

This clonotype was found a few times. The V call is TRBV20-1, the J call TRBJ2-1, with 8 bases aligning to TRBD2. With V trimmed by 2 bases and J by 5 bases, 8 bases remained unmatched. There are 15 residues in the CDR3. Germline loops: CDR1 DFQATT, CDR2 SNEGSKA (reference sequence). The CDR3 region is CSARIFTSGNNEQFF. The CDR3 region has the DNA TGCAGTGCTAGAATTTTTACTAGCGGAAACAATGAGCAGTTCTTC.

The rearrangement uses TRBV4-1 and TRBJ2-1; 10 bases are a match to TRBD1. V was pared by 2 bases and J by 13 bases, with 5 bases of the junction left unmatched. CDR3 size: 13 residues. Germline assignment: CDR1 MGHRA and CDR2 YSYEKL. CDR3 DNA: TGCGCCAGCAGCCAAAGGGACAGGGGATCCCAGTTCTTC. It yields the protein CASSQRDRGSQFF.